The 10 T cell receptor beta chains below come from one sample, sequenced in a study of OX40 agonist ivuxolimab in advanced cancers. Repertoires were generated with immunoSEQ multiplex PCR, while TCRdb's copy carries only in-frame clones and drops some. This sample has about 80,000 clones, with approximately 95% found just once. The material was CD4+ or CD8+ T cells sorted from blood, obtained in a trial of the OX40 agonist ivuxolimab. These receptors were taken from an adult with an advanced solid tumor such as melanoma, head and neck, liver or kidney cancer.

The V call is TRBV28, the J call TRBJ1-2, with D perhaps TRBD1 (5 bases). Trimming took off 5 bases at V and 4 bases at J, with 17 bases between the two ends. This CDR3 comprises 15 residues. Germline V gene sequence: CDR1 MDHEN, CDR2 SYDVKM. Here the CDR3 DNA reads TGTGCCAGCAGTGACTTTACAGGAGGAGGCTATGGCTACACCTTC. Translation: CASSDFTGGGYGYTF.

The count of this clone is one. This sequence joins TRBV19 and TRBJ1-4, with 7 nucleotides matching TRBD1. This CDR3 is 16 amino acids long. CDR1 is LNHDA and CDR2 is SQIVND in the germline V gene (reference sequence). The junction had 15 bases not matched to a gene; V was cut back by 9 bases and J by 5 bases. CDR3 nucleotides: TGTGCCAGCCTGAGGTCCCCGGGACAGTACAATGAAAAACTGTTTTTT. Its protein product is CASLRSPGQYNEKLFF.

The genes are TRBV4-3 and TRBJ1-4; possible D gene TRBD1, 6 bases. Germline V gene sequence: CDR1 LGHNA, CDR2 YSLEER. Trimming removed 0 bases from V and 6 bases from J, with 17 bases in between. The CDR3 spans 17 residues. This CDR3 reads CASSQDWGGGGYEKLFF. The CDR3 DNA sequence: TGCGCCAGCAGCCAAGATTGGGGGGGCGGGGGCTATGAAAAACTGTTTTTT.

The rearrangement links TRBV13 to TRBJ2-1, with 9 bases lining up with TRBD1. Looked up from germline, CDR1 is PRHDT and CDR2 is FYEKMQ (reference sequence). The CDR3 loop spans 15 amino acids. Germline trimming cut 3 bases from V and 5 bases from J; bases unmatched to any gene: 5. The CDR3: CASSFRDRVDNEQFF. The CDR3, as DNA: TGTGCCAGCAGCTTCCGGGACAGGGTAGACAATGAGCAGTTCTTC.

The chain has TRBV27 and TRBJ2-3; 7 nucleotides line up with TRBD2. J gave up 8 bases and V 4 bases, and 6 bases lay outside the gene matches. This CDR3 spans 13 amino acids. The V gene's germline CDR1 is MNHEY and CDR2 SMNVEV (reference sequence). CDR3 bases: TGTGCCAGCAGTTCCCCACCGGGAGGTACGCAGTATTTT. This encodes CASSSPPGGTQYF.

This rearrangement joins TRBV6-1 to TRBJ1-6, with D unclear. The length of the CDR3 is 14 residues. The germline V gene encodes CDR1 MNHNS and CDR2 SASEGT. Trimming removed 8 bases at V and 0 bases at J, with 8 bases between. The CDR3 loop is CASWFSSYNSPLHF. CDR3 sequence (DNA): TGTGCCAGCTGGTTCAGCTCCTATAATTCACCCCTCCACTTT.

In this sample, this clone turned up once. The chain employs TRBV7-9 and TRBJ2-7; D might be TRBD2 (6 bases). With 1 base removed from V and 3 bases from J, the gap between germline ends came to 7 bases. Germline V gives CDR1 SEHNR, CDR2 FQNEAQ (reference sequence). The CDR3 sequence is 13 residues long. The CDR3 DNA reads TGTGCCAGCAGCTTAGTCGGGGGCTACGAGCAGTACTTC. Translating it yields CASSLVGGYEQYF.

CDR3 sequence reads: CASSPEGQGASYEQYF. CDR3 nucleotides: TGTGCCAGCTCACCAGAAGGGCAGGGGGCCTCCTACGAGCAGTACTTC. The chain combines TRBV18 with TRBJ2-7; 8 bases align to TRBD1. The CDR3 loop spans 16 amino acids. V lost 2 bases, J lost 0 bases, and 6 bases stayed unmatched. CDR1 is KGHSH, CDR2 LQKENI, per germline.

The rearrangement joins TRBV18 to TRBJ2-5; D is undetermined. The germline CDR1 and CDR2 sequences are KGHSH and LQKENI. The CDR3 extends over 16 amino acids. V was shortened by 3 bases and J by 4 bases, with 18 bases between the two germline ends. This CDR3 reads CASSPPGLILPETQYF. The CDR3 DNA reads as TGTGCCAGCTCACCCCCGGGCCTAATTCTCCCAGAGACCCAGTACTTC.

The chain combines TRBV5-6 with TRBJ2-2; no reliable D call. Germline CDR1 reads SGHDT; CDR2 reads YYEEEE. The CDR3 loop spans 14 amino acids. Trimming removed 3 bases at V and 5 bases at J, with 11 bases between. The CDR3 loop is CASSSTQRTGELFF. In DNA form, the CDR3 reads TGTGCCAGCAGCTCGACGCAGAGGACCGGGGAGCTGTTTTTT.